The entry below describes one TCR beta chain. Its antigen is still unknown. This sample was taken from a study of response to subunit inactivated influenza vaccine. Germline-derived CDR1 and CDR2 are LGHDT and YNNKEL (reference sequence). V lost 0 bases and J 9 bases, leaving 15 bases between the germline ends. The CDR3 sequence is 14 residues long. MiXCR, applied by TCRdb to the RT-PCR reads, yields one record per CDR3 protein. The table has more than 150,000 distinct CDR3 sequences, about a tenth seen once. Study findings and constraints: After each seasonal influenza vaccination, few new T cells are recruited, the authors suggested.

V usage is TRBV3-1 and J usage is TRBJ2-7, with a tentative D call TRBD2 (5 bases). Sequenced material: non-naive T cells sorted from PBMCs, taken on the day of vaccination. The TCR sequence derives from a middle-aged man who received an inactivated influenza vaccine. The CDR3: CASSQENERAWQYF. The CDR3 coding sequence is TGTGCCAGCAGCCAAGAGAACGAGAGGGCTTGGCAGTACTTC.